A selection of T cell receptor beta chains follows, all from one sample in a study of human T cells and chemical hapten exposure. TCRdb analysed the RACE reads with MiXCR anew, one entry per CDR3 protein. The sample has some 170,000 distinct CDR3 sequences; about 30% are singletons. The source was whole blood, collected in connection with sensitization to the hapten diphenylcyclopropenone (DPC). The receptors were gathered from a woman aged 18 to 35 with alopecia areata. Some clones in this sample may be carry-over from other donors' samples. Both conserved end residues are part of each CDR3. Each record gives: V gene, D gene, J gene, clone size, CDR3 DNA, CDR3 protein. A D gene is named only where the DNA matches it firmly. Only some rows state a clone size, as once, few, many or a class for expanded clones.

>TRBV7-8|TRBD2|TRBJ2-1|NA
TGTGCCAGCGCGGGACTAGGTGTACATGAGCAGTTCTTC
CASAGLGVHEQFF
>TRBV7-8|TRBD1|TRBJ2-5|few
TGTGCCAGCAGCTCCCGAACTTGGGACAGGCTACAAGAGACCCAGTACTTC
CASSSRTWDRLQETQYF
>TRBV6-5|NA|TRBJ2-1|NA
TGTGCCAGCATTCGGGACTCGTCCCCTTTTGCTGAGCAGTTCTTC
CASIRDSSPFAEQFF
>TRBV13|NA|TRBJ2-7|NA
TGTGCCAGCAGCTCGCCCGCTGCAGTTATCCACGAGCAGTACTTC
CASSSPAAVIHEQYF
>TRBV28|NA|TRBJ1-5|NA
TGTGCCAGCCGCGGCGTGGGGCAGCCCCAGCATTTT
CASRGVGQPQHF
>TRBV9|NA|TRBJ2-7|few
TGTGCCAACAGCGTAGGGACGGGCAGTTCCTACGAGCAGTACTTC
CANSVGTGSSYEQYF
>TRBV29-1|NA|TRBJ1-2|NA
TGCAGCGTTGAATGGGGGGGAGCACATGGCTACACCTTC
CSVEWGGAHGYTF
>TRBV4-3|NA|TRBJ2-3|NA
TGCGCCAGCAGCCAAGATCCTGTCGAGGGGGCAGATACGCAGTATTTT
CASSQDPVEGADTQYF
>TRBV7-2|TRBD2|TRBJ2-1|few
TGTGCCAGCAGCCGCCCTTCAGCGGGGGGACCTAACAATGAGCAGTTCTTC
CASSRPSAGGPNNEQFF
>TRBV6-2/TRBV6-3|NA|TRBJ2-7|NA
TGTGCCAGCAGTTACGATCTACCCCGAAAATACCCCTACGAGCAGTACTTC
CASSYDLPRKYPYEQYF
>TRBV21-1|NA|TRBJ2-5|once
TGTGCCAGCAGCCCCTTTAGGGAGGGCTTCGAGGAGACCCAGTACTTC
CASSPFREGFEETQYF
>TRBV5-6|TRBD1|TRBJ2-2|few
TGTGCCAGCAGCTCACAGGGGGCCGGGGAGCTGTTTTTT
CASSSQGAGELFF
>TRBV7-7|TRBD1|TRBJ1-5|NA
TGTGCCAGCAGCCTCAGGGACAGGGGGTGGGATCAGCCCCAGCATTTT
CASSLRDRGWDQPQHF
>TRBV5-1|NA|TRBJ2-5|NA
TGCGCCAGCAGCTTGAGTCCGGGCCAGACCCAGTACTTC
CASSLSPGQTQYF
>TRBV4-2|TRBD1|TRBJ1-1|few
TGTGCCAGCAGCCAGGAGGGGGCGATCACTGAAGCTTTCTTT
CASSQEGAITEAFF
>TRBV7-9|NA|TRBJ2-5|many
TGTGCCAGCAGCTCGAGGGAGACCCAGTACTTC
CASSSRETQYF
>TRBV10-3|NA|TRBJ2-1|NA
TGTGCCATCAGGGTAGCGGCCCATCAGGTCTATGAGCAGTTCTTC
CAIRVAAHQVYEQFF
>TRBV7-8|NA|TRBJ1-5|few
TGTGCCAGCAGCCCGGCCGGGACGGCTTATCAGCCCCAGCATTTT
CASSPAGTAYQPQHF
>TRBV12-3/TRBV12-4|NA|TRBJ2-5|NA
TGTGCCAGCAGTTTGTGGCGGCAAGAGACCCAGTACTTC
CASSLWRQETQYF
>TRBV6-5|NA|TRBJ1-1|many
TGTGCCAGCAGTAGGGGAGGCACTGAAGCTTTCTTT
CASSRGGTEAFF
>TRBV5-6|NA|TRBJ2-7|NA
TGTGCCAGCAGTTCGCCCCGAAACACCCTAGGCGAGCAGTACTTC
CASSSPRNTLGEQYF
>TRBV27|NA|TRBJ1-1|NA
TGTGCCAGCATTGGACTAAGAGGAGCTTTCTTT
CASIGLRGAFF
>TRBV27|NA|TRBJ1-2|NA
TGTGCCAGCAGTGGGGGGGGGCGAAGGAGCTACACCTTC
CASSGGGRRSYTF
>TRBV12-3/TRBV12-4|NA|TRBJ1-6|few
TGTGCCAGCAGTTTAGACAGGAATAATTCACCCCTCCACTTT
CASSLDRNNSPLHF
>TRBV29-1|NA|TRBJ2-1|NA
TGCAGCGTTAGTGGGAGAGACAATGAGCAGTTCTTC
CSVSGRDNEQFF
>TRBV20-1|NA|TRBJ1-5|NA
TGCAGTGCAACCCTGGAAGGGCCCCAGCATTTT
CSATLEGPQHF
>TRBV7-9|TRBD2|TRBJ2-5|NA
TGTGCCAGCAAGCAACTAGCGGTTGTACAAGAGACCCAGTACTTC
CASKQLAVVQETQYF
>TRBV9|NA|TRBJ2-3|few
TGTGCCAGCAGCCCGCACGCGAGTCTAACATACACAGATACGCAGTATTTT
CASSPHASLTYTDTQYF
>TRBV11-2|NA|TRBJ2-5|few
TGTGCCAGCAGCTGGCAGGGTAGAGAGACCCAGTACTTC
CASSWQGRETQYF
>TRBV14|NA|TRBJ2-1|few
TGTGCCAGCAGCCAAGTAAGGGGGGATGAGCAGTTCTTC
CASSQVRGDEQFF
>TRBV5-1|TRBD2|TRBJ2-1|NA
TGCGCCAGCAGCCCATGGGGGACTAGCGGGAGTAGGTACAATGAGCAGTTCTTC
CASSPWGTSGSRYNEQFF
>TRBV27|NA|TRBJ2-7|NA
TGTGCCAGCATGCGGCTTATGGAGGGGGAGCAGTACTTC
CASMRLMEGEQYF
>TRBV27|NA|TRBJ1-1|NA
TGTGCCAGCAGATGGACAAAGCTGAACACTGAAGCTTTCTTT
CASRWTKLNTEAFF
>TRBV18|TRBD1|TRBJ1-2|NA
TGTGCCAGCTCACGTTTCGAGGGGGCATCAGATGGCTACACCTTC
CASSRFEGASDGYTF
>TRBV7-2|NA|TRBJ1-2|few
TGTGCCAGCAGCCCAGGACGGAGCAACTATGGCTACACCTTC
CASSPGRSNYGYTF
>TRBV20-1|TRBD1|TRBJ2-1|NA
TGCAGTGCCTCAAGAAGGGACAGTTACAATGAGCAGTTCTTC
CSASRRDSYNEQFF
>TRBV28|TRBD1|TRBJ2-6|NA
TGTGCCAGCAGTTTATTTAGGACAGGGAGAGGTGGGGCCAACGTCCTGACTTTC
CASSLFRTGRGGANVLTF
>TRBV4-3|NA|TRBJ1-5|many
TGCGCCAGCAGCCAAGATCCAATTTGGGATCCATTCAATCAGCCCCAGCATTTT
CASSQDPIWDPFNQPQHF
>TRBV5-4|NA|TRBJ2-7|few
TGTGCCAGCAGCTTGGTCGGGAGTTTGGGCAACGAGCAGTACTTC
CASSLVGSLGNEQYF
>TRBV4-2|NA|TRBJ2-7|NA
TGTGCCAGCAGCCAAGTCGGCTCGCCTAGCTCCTACGAGCAGTACTTC
CASSQVGSPSSYEQYF
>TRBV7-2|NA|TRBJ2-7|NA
TGTGCCAGCAGCCTGGACTTCTACGAGCAGTACTTC
CASSLDFYEQYF
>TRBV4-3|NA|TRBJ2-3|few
TGCGCCAGCAGCCAATTGGGGGGAGATACGCAGTATTTT
CASSQLGGDTQYF
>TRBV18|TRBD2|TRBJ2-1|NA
TGTGCCAGCTCAGAGAGGCGGGAGGGGTCCTACAATGAGCAGTTCTTC
CASSERREGSYNEQFF
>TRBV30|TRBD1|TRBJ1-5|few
TGTGCCTGGAGTGGGACAGGGTTAAAGCCCCAGCATTTT
CAWSGTGLKPQHF
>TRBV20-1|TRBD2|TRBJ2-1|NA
TGCAGTGCTAGACAGAGCGGGAGGGCCGGTGAGCAGTTCTTC
CSARQSGRAGEQFF